The 12 T cell receptor beta chains listed next were all sequenced from one sample in a study of metastatic and nonmetastatic thyroid tumors. TCRdb redid the clone calls on the PCR reads using MiXCR. Of about 25,000 clones listed, 22% are singletons. Every patient underwent thyroid surgery untreated. The sequenced sample was blood. The receptors originated from a female donor with papillary thyroid cancer or a benign thyroid nodule (not recorded which). Some clones in this sample may be carry-over from other donors' samples.

By share, this clone ranks as medium-sized (0.01 to 0.1%). The rearrangement links TRBV12-3 or TRBV12-4 to TRBJ2-7; TRBD1 aligns across 9 bases. J lost 3 bases, V lost 4 bases, and 7 bases had no gene match. The CDR3 has 15 amino acids. CDR3 sequence: CASSSRQGGSYEQYF. In nucleotides, the CDR3 is TGTGCCAGCAGTTCGCGACAGGGGGGCAGCTACGAGCAGTACTTC.

With regard to this clone: Given the absence of the conserved phenylalanine or tryptophan at the CDR3 end, a read error is likely. The DNA is left out, because the CDR3 cannot be placed on it with certainty; the CDR3 is given as TCRdb lists it. The V gene is TRBV5-1, the J gene TRBJ1-2; TRBD1, the table's D call, was not compared with the DNA. Germline lookup yields CDR1 SGHRS and CDR2 YFSETQ. From its first to its last residue, the CDR3 has 12 amino acids. CDR3 amino acids: CASSGTGYGDTL.

This clone was observed at least ten times. The chain has TRBV7-9 and TRBJ1-1; the D gene is possibly TRBD1 (5 bases). The CDR3 runs to 14 residues. In germline, CDR1 is SEHNR, CDR2 FQNEAQ (reference sequence). V lost 1 base and J lost 3, with 9 bases in between. Here the CDR3 DNA reads TGTGCCAGCAGCTTAGGGTGGGGGGACACTGAAGCTTTCTTT. Translation: CASSLGWGDTEAFF.

This clone was seen a few times. This chain links TRBV15 with TRBJ2-5; D is undetermined. Germline assignment: CDR1 LNHNV and CDR2 YYDKDF (reference sequence). The CDR3 consists of 14 residues. V lost 4 bases to trimming and J lost 0 bases, with 9 bases between them. CDR3 DNA sequence: TGTGCCACCAGCAACTCAATAGACCAAGAGACCCAGTACTTC. As protein: CATSNSIDQETQYF.

This clone was counted at least ten times. V is TRBV15 and J is TRBJ2-3, with a weak D call TRBD2 (6 bases). The CDR3 consists of 16 residues. The V and J ends lost 1 base and 1 base respectively, with 12 bases between them. The germline V gene has CDR1 LNHNV and CDR2 YYDKDF (reference sequence). CDR3 loop: CATSRGQSSGTDTQYF. Here the CDR3 DNA reads TGTGCCACCAGCAGAGGGCAATCTAGCGGCACAGATACGCAGTATTTT.

This chain links TRBV11-3 with TRBJ1-6; D is perhaps TRBD1 (6 bases). V lost 6 bases and J lost 7, with 10 bases in between. The CDR3 is made up of 13 amino acids. Germline CDR1 SGHNT, CDR2 YENEEA. CDR3 loop: CASSSTGNSPLHF. CDR3 nucleotide sequence: TGTGCCAGCAGTTCTACAGGGAATTCACCCCTCCACTTT.

The sample holds many counts of this clone. The chain has TRBV4-2 and TRBJ1-5; 10 bases fit TRBD1. This CDR3 comprises 20 residues. CDR1 and CDR2 from the germline V gene are LGHNA and YNFKEQ. Trimming took 2 bases from V and 3 from J; bases not matched to a gene: 16. The chain's CDR3 is CASSQYTGTGALGSNQPQHF. CDR3 DNA: TGTGCCAGCAGCCAATACACCGGGACAGGGGCTTTAGGTTCCAATCAGCCCCAGCATTTT.

By sample fraction, this clone is medium-sized. The chain has TRBV12-3 or TRBV12-4 and TRBJ1-2; TRBD1 agrees at 8 bases. V shed 7 bases, J shed 4 bases, and the junction held 5 bases outside the gene matches. The CDR3 covers 13 residues. The CDR3 protein is CASTRTGSYGYTF. CDR3 sequence (DNA): TGTGCCAGCACCCGGACAGGGTCCTATGGCTACACCTTC.

This clone has a count of ten or more. The chain recombines TRBV12-3 or TRBV12-4 with TRBJ1-4, with D unresolved. The CDR3 has 13 residues. Between the trimmed V and J ends, which lost 3 bases and 8 bases, there was a span of 10 bases. CDR3 nucleotide sequence: TGTGCCAGCAGTTTCTTGTTAAGGGAAAAACTGTTTTTT. This translates into CASSFLLREKLFF.

This clone has more than one count but fewer than ten. A much larger clone is a single base away; this may be a read error. The same CDR3 is also encoded by other DNA sequences in this sample. This chain joins TRBV3-1 and TRBJ2-1; D possibly corresponds to TRBD1 (6 bases). V gave up 4 bases and J gave up 3 bases, with 10 bases separating them. Germline V gene lookup returns CDR1 LGHDT and CDR2 YNNKEL (reference sequence). The CDR3 has 14 residues. The DNA of the CDR3 is TGTGCCAGCAGCCCAGGACAGAACTACAATGAGCAGTTCTTC. Protein sequence: CASSPGQNYNEQFF.

By share, this clone counts as medium-sized (0.01 to 0.1%). This chain joins TRBV6-1 and TRBJ2-3, with 13 bases identical to TRBD2. The CDR3 totals 15 residues. The V and J ends lost 11 bases and 3 bases, in that order; junction bases with no gene match: 8. Germline V CDR1 and CDR2: MNHNS, SASEGT. The CDR3 sequence: CAGTRLAGGTDTQYF. CDR3 sequence (DNA): TGTGCCGGTACAAGACTAGCGGGAGGAACAGATACGCAGTATTTT.

Worth noting for this clone: One end of the junction varies from germline; a read error may be responsible. The chain is built from TRBV7-2 and TRBJ2-1; 9 bases are shared with TRBD2. The germline gives CDR1 SGHTA, CDR2 FQGNSA. This CDR3 spans 15 amino acids. CDR3 nucleotide sequence: TGTTCCAGCAGCTTGTCTAGCGGGGTGTACAATGAGCAGTTCTTC. Its protein product is CSSSLSSGVYNEQFF.